This T cell receptor beta chain was found in a study of glioma-infiltrating T cells after dendritic cell vaccination. As regards this clone: What it recognizes is unknown.

Patients had residual fresh-frozen tumor tissue and more than two years of survival data. PBMC were collected before vaccination, two weeks after the third vaccination, and at progression. The germline V gene encodes CDR1 LNHDA and CDR2 SQIVND (reference sequence). Deletions cut 3 bases from V and 1 base from J, with 13 bases between. The CDR3 spans 16 residues. Study-level findings and limits: Patients with more pretreatment TILs had longer time to progression and survival.

The PCR used 60 V beta and 13 J beta primers. Repertoires were generated with immunoSEQ multiplex PCR, while TCRdb's copy carries only in-frame clones and drops some. The profile shows over 90,000 clones, roughly 84% of them singletons. This sequence was found in a human donor with glioblastoma. Sequencing was performed on blood, taken before dendritic cell vaccination. The rearrangement uses TRBV19 and TRBJ2-1, with D unclear. The CDR3 sequence: CASSMRPSRSYNEQFF. The CDR3 region has the DNA TGTGCCAGTAGTATGAGGCCCTCGAGGTCCTACAATGAGCAGTTCTTC.